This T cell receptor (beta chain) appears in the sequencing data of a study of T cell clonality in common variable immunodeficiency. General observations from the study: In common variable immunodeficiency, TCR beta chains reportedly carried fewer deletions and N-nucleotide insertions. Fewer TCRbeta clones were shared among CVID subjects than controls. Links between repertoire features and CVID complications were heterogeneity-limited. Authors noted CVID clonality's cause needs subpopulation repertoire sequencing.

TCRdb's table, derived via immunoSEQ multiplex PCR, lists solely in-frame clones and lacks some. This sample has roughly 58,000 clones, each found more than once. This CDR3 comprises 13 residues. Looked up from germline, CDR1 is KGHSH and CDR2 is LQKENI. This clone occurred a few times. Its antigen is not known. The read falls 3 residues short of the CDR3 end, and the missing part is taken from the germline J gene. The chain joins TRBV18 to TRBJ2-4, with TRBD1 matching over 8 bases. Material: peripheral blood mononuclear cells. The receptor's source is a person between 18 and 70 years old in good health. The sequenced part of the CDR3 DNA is TGTGCCAGCTCACCATCAGGGGGCTATGGT. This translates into CASSPSGGYG. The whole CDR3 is CASSPSGGYGQYF. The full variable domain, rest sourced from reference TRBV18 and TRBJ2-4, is NAGVMQNPRHLVRRRGQEARLRCSPMKGHSHVYWYRQLPEEGLKFMVYLQKENIIDESGMPKERFSAEFPKEGPSILRIQQVVRGDSAAYFCASSPSGGYGQYFGAGTRLSVL.